These 10 T cell receptor beta chains were sequenced from one sample in a study of blood T cell repertoires in COVID-19. Data came from immunoSEQ multiplex PCR; TCRdb stores just in-frame clones and leaves some out. The sample has hundreds of thousands of clones, roughly 90% seen once. Material for sequencing was PBMCs or T cells enriched from blood (not recorded which). The source is a woman in her forties or fifties who had recovered from COVID-19.

V usage is TRBV4-3 and J usage is TRBJ1-1; D gene ambiguous. CDR1 and CDR2 from the germline V gene are LGHNA and YSLEER. The ends were cut back, 1 base at V and 8 bases at J, with 11 bases in the middle. The CDR3 has 13 amino acids. CDR3 sequence reads: CASSQGQSREAFF. The CDR3 DNA is TGCGCCAGCAGCCAAGGGCAGTCTAGGGAAGCTTTCTTT.

This chain links TRBV5-1 with TRBJ2-5; D gene uncertain. V lost 2 bases, J lost 1 base, and 9 bases lay in between. This CDR3 region has 14 residues. CDR1 SGHRS and CDR2 YFSETQ come from the germline V gene. In nucleotides, the CDR3 is TGCGCCAGCAGCTTTTCCGTGGCCCAAGAGACCCAGTACTTC. It translates to CASSFSVAQETQYF.

This chain joins TRBV28 and TRBJ1-2; 10 positions match TRBD1. Germline V CDR1 and CDR2: MDHEN, SYDVKM. V lost 6 bases and J lost 4; bases outside the gene matches: 14. The CDR3 sequence is 17 residues long. The CDR3, as DNA: TGTGCCAGCAGAACTTCGACAGGGGGCGGGTTAGGCTATGGCTACACCTTC. Its protein product is CASRTSTGGGLGYGYTF.

This clone was counted only a few times. The gene calls are TRBV3-1 (or the pseudogene TRBV3-2) and TRBJ2-1, with 7 bases aligning to TRBD2. CDR3 length: 17 residues. Trimming removed 3 bases from V and 1 base from J; junction bases left unmatched: 9. The V gene's germline CDR1 is LGHDT and CDR2 YNNKEL (reference sequence). In DNA form, the CDR3 reads TGTGCCAGCAGCCAGGTTCAGCAGCGGGGATCCTACAATGAGCAGTTCTTC. It yields the protein CASSQVQQRGSYNEQFF.

The chain links TRBV9 to TRBJ1-5; no firm D call. The CDR3 totals 15 residues. V was cut by 1 base and J by 4 bases, with 12 bases left in between. Germline assignment: CDR1 SGDLS and CDR2 YYNGEE. In nucleotides, the CDR3 is TGTGCCAGCAGCGTAAGCGCGGAGAAGAATCAGCCCCAGCATTTT. Its protein is CASSVSAEKNQPQHF.

This clone was detected once. The chain has TRBV19 and TRBJ1-5; no firm D call. The CDR3 spans 12 residues. Trimming pared 5 bases from V and 4 bases from J, leaving 6 bases between. The germline V gene has CDR1 LNHDA and CDR2 SQIVND (reference sequence). The DNA for the CDR3 is TGTGCCAGTAGTCTTGTTAATCAGCCCCAGCATTTT. This translates into CASSLVNQPQHF.

The chain is built from TRBV11-3 and TRBJ2-3, with 13 bases lining up with TRBD2. CDR1 is SGHNT and CDR2 is YENEEA in the germline V gene. This CDR3 comprises 17 residues. The ends lost 5 bases at V and 0 bases at J; junction bases unmatched: 5. CDR3 bases: TGTGCCAGCAGCGCAGGGACTAGCGGGGCTAGCACAGATACGCAGTATTTT. Its translation is CASSAGTSGASTDTQYF.

The CDR3 is CASSPTGGWYTEAFF. CDR3 bases: TGTGCCAGCAGCCCGACAGGGGGTTGGTACACTGAAGCTTTCTTT. The gene calls are TRBV5-4 and TRBJ1-1; 9 bases agree with TRBD1. The V gene end was trimmed by 4 bases and the J gene end by 3 bases; junction bases not matched to a gene: 7. Germline-derived CDR1 and CDR2 are SGHNT and YYREEE (reference sequence). The CDR3 runs to 15 residues.

The rearrangement joins TRBV7-6 to TRBJ2-7; 14 nucleotides match TRBD2. The CDR3 consists of 16 residues. The germline V gene encodes CDR1 SGHVS and CDR2 FNYEAQ. The V segment lost 5 bases and the J segment 3 bases; nucleotides outside the gene matches: 6. The CDR3 here is CASSPRTSGRNYEQYF. CDR3 in DNA: TGTGCCAGCAGCCCACGGACTAGCGGGAGGAACTACGAGCAGTACTTC.

The chain couples TRBV28 to TRBJ1-5, with D maybe TRBD1 (5 bases). Germline V lookup: CDR1 MDHEN, CDR2 SYDVKM. This CDR3 region has 14 residues. Trimming cost V 1 base and J 7 bases, with 11 bases left between them. CDR3 amino acids: CASSLLGEGQPQHF. CDR3 sequence (DNA): TGTGCCAGCAGTTTATTAGGGGAAGGGCAGCCCCAGCATTTT.